This T cell receptor beta chain was sequenced during a study of blood T cell repertoires in COVID-19 (dated by TCRdb to 2020 to 2022). With regard to the full study: Samples covering the acute and convalescent phases of COVID-19 were provided by collaborators in the United States, Italy and Spain. Samples were obtained from the ongoing ImmuneRACE study (first 160 participants) and from 1,254 subjects provided by 6 global collaborators. Nearly every sample came with metadata listing a de-identified subject ID, COVID-19 status, age in years and sex. The dataset comprised deeply sampled blood TCRbeta repertoires from subjects exposed to, actively infected with, or recovered from COVID-19. A freely available public database, intended as a resource for researchers studying the immune response to SARS-CoV-2, is where the repertoires were released. Where HLA class I and class II types were available, the types were taken from metadata supplied by the sample provider, not from assay-based typing. The prospective study material was composed of cDNA or gDNA derived from T cells, B-cell-depleted T cells, or PBMCs. Broader findings and caveats from the paper: The amount of clinical and demographic metadata varied by source and participant and was provided uncurated.

Notes on this clone: No antigen is known for it. No base quality information exists; no much larger clone differs at one position.

CDR1 WNHNN and CDR2 SYGVQD are derived from the germline V gene (reference sequence). The CDR3, from cysteine to phenylalanine, totals 13 residues. Kept here is only the CDR3 DNA, which spans 39 bases and is read in frame from base 1. Cut back by 7 bases and 4 bases, the V and J ends lie 14 bases apart. TCRbeta CDR3 regions were amplified from genomic DNA by means of the immunoSEQ Assay, a bias-controlled multiplex PCR. The published analysis was carried out like this. Within the assay, amplification of reference gene primers was used to estimate how many nucleated cells each sample contained. To quantify the absolute abundance of each unique TCRbeta CDR3 rearrangement, sequence reads were collapsed and filtered. Productive Simpson clonality was computed per sample as the square root of Simpson's diversity index over productive rearrangements. This is the immuneACCESS table as TCRdb keeps it, with only in-frame sequences that have V and J called. A part of the clones is gone; compared with another copy, unresolved V genes explain less than half, and the rest is unexplained. V and J calls and clone size are as listed in that table; D and trimming were resolved from the DNA. This sample comprises roughly 200,000 clones, roughly 87% of them detected only once. Approximately 10% of the sample is held by the ten biggest clonotypes.

Enrolling through a virtual design, the prospective study's participants ranged in age from about 18 to 89 years and lived across 20 to 30 United States geographic areas. In the prospective study, cohorts were assigned on the basis of participant-reported clinical history obtained from a screening survey and a study questionnaire. Each participant in the prospective study had whole blood, serum and a nasopharyngeal or oropharyngeal swab collected by mobile phlebotomists. Additional blood draws and questionnaires over an approximately 2-month period could optionally be provided by prospective study participants. Prospective study blood samples were shipped either frozen or at room temperature before DNA extraction.

The chain employs TRBV10-1 and TRBJ2-7; the D gene cannot be named for sure. The source is a man between 18 and 29 years old with acute COVID-19. Sequencing was performed on PBMCs or T cells enriched from blood (not recorded which). The CDR3 region reads CASKLSDGYEQYF. The DNA sequence is TGCGCCAGCAAACTATCCGACGGGTACGAGCAGTACTTC.